This TCR beta chain came from a study of Ad26.COV2.S vaccination and SARS-CoV-2 variants. Study information: As a participant in COV1001, the donor was in the Ad26.COV2.S trial arm.

This clone has a single count. The antigen is undetermined. This sample's treatment: over 15 received Ad26.COV2.S at low or high dose, single or two shots; roughly 5 received placebo; per-sample allocation not given. The samples were gathered on day 63 after the first injection of vaccine or placebo. The sample came from a Boston adult aged 18-55 years. The assay was immunoSEQ multiplex PCR, and TCRdb's table has in-frame clones only and misses some. Of about 680,000 clones in the sample, more than 80% are singletons; the top ten hold about 1.5%. V lost 0 bases to trimming and J lost 4 bases, with 13 bases between them. The germline CDR1 and CDR2 sequences are LGHDT and YNNKEL (reference sequence). There are 17 residues in the CDR3. General study results and limits: Substantial breadth was reported for post-vaccination spike-specific CD8+ and CD4+ T cells.

This TCR was sampled from a person aged 18-65 years who received the Ad26.COV2.S COVID-19 vaccine or a placebo. The chain has TRBV3-1 (or the pseudogene TRBV3-2) and TRBJ2-6; either TRBD1 or TRBD2 may fit D (6 bases each). The material sequenced was peripheral blood, taken in a trial of Ad26.COV2.S vaccine versus placebo. CDR3: CASSQDHGGTGANVLTF. For the CDR3, the DNA is TGTGCCAGCAGCCAAGATCACGGGGGCACCGGGGCCAACGTCCTGACTTTC.